This TCR beta chain was identified during a study of T cells in Graves' hyperthyroidism and ophthalmopathy. RNA transcripts gave rise to amplified TCR beta CDR3 regions. HTBI primers were employed in a first-round RT-PCR of the TCR CDR3. TCRdb called the multiplex PCR reads again in MiXCR, with one record for every CDR3 protein. The table shows 450,000 to 500,000 distinct CDR3 sequences, with 20% to 25% occurring only once. The germline V gene encodes CDR1 ENHRY and CDR2 SYGVKD. The CDR3 runs to 15 residues. V lost 4 bases to trimming and J lost 4 bases, with 11 bases between them. V gene TRBV10-3 combines with J gene TRBJ2-6; D call uncertain. Sample: blood. The TCR was taken from a woman in her 70s with Graves' ophthalmopathy. This CDR3 is CAISGQPSGANVLTF. CDR3 bases: TGTGCCATCAGTGGTCAGCCCTCCGGGGCCAACGTCCTGACTTTC.